This T cell receptor beta chain was profiled in a study of glioma-infiltrating T cells. Study-level points and caveats: Gliomas, especially low-grade, showed above-expected tissue-blood divergence; non-neoplastic patients showed below.

As for this clonotype: Its specificity is not known. An end of the junction differs from the germline gene, which may be a read error.

The CDR3 has 15 residues. Germline V gene sequence: CDR1 DFQATT, CDR2 SNEGSKA (reference sequence). The iRepertoire nested amplicon-rescue multiplex PCR amplified TCR alpha and beta CDR3s from RNA. Tissue mRNA or PBMC total RNA, roughly 95-400 ng, went into one-step reverse transcription and amplification. A single record per CDR3 protein comes from TCRdb applying MiXCR to the multiplex PCR reads. The table has under 200,000 distinct CDR3 sequences, under 55% seen once. The genes are TRBV20-1 and TRBJ2-5, with TRBD2 matching over 7 bases. This TCR derives from a human donor with low-grade glioma or glioblastoma, undergoing nonglioma brain surgery, or in good health (not recorded which). Sequencing was carried out using glioma tissue, nonneoplastic brain tissue, or PBMCs (not recorded which). DNA for the CDR3: TGCAGTTCTAGAGATCCCTCTAGCGGTCAAGAGACCCAGTACTTC. Amino acids: CSSRDPSSGQETQYF.